Listed below are T cell receptor beta chains from one sample, sequenced in a study of T cell changes during pregnancy in multiple sclerosis. The protocol was immunoSEQ multiplex PCR, while the TCRdb copy is restricted to in-frame clones and leaves out a portion. The sample shows fewer than 45,000 clones, roughly 92% of them seen only once. The sequences come from CD4+ T cells from peripheral blood mononuclear cells, collected in the first trimester of pregnancy. These receptors were taken from a female donor with multiple sclerosis, enrolled in a pregnancy study. CDR3s include the opening cysteine and the closing phenylalanine or tryptophan. Fields, in order: clone size, V gene, J gene, CDR3 protein. Size tells how often a clone was seen (once, few, many) or the class of an expanded clone, and some rows leave it out.

-	TRBV30	TRBJ2-3	CAWSALSGTDTQYF
-	TRBV2	TRBJ2-7	CASSERGEQYF
-	TRBV11-2	TRBJ1-5	CASSLGRDHQPQHF
once	TRBV29-1	TRBJ1-1	CSVMDRVNTEAFF
-	TRBV9	TRBJ2-3	CASSVASGRYADTQYF
-	TRBV7-7	TRBJ2-1	CASSPPDSVSSSYNEQFF
once	TRBV5-8	TRBJ1-5	CASRLELYNQPQHF
-	TRBV5-5	TRBJ2-7	CASSRMTASYEQYF
-	TRBV28	TRBJ1-3	CASSRGTGRSTIYF
-	TRBV27	TRBJ2-6	CASSLSPGSGANVLTF
-	TRBV19	TRBJ2-2	CASRQGAAGELFF
once	TRBV7-8	TRBJ2-1	CASSFRRRLAGGEDEQFF
-	TRBV6-5	TRBJ1-3	CASSLTGVSGNTIYF
-	TRBV7-8	TRBJ1-1	CASSAGQGWTEAFF
-	TRBV18	TRBJ2-1	CASSPHRASLDEQFF
-	TRBV10-3	TRBJ2-3	CASRDRGRTDTQYF
-	TRBV29-1	TRBJ2-6	CSVLSSGANVLTF
-	TRBV10-3	TRBJ2-7	CAISESRTGDEQYF
-	TRBV11-1	TRBJ2-1	CASSYGLAGSYNEQFF
few	TRBV2	TRBJ1-1	CASILQGHGTEAFF
-	TRBV19	TRBJ1-4	CASIGQAEKLFF